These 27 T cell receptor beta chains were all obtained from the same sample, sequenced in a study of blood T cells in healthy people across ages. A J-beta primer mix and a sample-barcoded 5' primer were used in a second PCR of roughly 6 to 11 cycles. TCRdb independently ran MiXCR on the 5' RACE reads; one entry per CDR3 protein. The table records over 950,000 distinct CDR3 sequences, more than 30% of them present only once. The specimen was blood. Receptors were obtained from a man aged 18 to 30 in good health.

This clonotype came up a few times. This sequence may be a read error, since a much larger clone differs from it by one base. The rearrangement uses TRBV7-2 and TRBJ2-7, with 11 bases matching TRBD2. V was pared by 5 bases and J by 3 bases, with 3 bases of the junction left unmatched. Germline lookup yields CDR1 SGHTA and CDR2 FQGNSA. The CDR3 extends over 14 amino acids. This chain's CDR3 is CASSATSGGYEQYF. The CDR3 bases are TGTGCCAGCAGCGCAACTAGCGGGGGCTACGAGCAGTACTTC.

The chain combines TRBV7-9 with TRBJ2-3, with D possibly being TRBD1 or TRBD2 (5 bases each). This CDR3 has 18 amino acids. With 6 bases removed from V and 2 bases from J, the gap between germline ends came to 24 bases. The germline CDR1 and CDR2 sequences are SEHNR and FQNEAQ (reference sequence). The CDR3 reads CASRNQISGPSSTDTQYF. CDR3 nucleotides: TGTGCCAGCAGAAATCAGATTTCGGGGCCGTCGTCCACAGATACGCAGTATTTT.

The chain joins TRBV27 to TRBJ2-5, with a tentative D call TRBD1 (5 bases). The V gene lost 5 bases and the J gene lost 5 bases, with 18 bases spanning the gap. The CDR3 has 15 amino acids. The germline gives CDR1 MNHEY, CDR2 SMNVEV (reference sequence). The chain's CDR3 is CASSTRALNLETQYF. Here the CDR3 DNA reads TGTGCCAGCAGTACCAGGGCTCTAAATTTGGAGACCCAGTACTTC.

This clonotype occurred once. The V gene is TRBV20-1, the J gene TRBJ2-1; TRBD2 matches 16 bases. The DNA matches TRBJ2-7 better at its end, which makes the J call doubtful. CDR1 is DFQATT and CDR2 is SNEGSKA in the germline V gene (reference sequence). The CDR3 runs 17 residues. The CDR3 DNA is TGCAGTTACCCGGTGGGACTAGCGGGGGGGTCCTACAATGAGCAGTACTTC. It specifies CSYPVGLAGGSYNEQYF.

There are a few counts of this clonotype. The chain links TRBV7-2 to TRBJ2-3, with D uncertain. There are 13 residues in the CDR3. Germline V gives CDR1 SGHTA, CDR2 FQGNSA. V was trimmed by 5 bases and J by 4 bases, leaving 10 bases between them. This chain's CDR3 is CASSLTRADTQYF. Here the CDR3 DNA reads TGTGCCAGCAGCCTAACCCGAGCAGATACGCAGTATTTT.

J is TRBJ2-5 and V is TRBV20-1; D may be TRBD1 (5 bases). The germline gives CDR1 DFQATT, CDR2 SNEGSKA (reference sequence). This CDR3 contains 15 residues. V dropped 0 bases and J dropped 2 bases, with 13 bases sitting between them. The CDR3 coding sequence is TGCAGTGCTAGAGATGGGGCAGGCCGACAAGAGACCCAGTACTTC. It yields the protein CSARDGAGRQETQYF.

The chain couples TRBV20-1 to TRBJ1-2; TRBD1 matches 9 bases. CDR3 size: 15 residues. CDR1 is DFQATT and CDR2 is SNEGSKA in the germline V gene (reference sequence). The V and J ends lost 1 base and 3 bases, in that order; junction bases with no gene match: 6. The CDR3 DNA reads TGCAGTGCTAGAGGCCGGGACAGGGCCGACTATGGCTACACCTTC. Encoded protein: CSARGRDRADYGYTF.

CDR3 sequence reads: CASTLPRTGKTGELFF. The DNA of the CDR3 is TGTGCCAGCACCCTTCCCCGGACAGGGAAAACCGGGGAGCTGTTTTTT. The rearrangement uses TRBV9 and TRBJ2-2; 8 nucleotides agree with TRBD1. Germline lookup yields CDR1 SGDLS and CDR2 YYNGEE. The CDR3 sequence is 16 residues long. Trimming cost V 6 bases and J 5 bases; bases outside gene matches: 12.

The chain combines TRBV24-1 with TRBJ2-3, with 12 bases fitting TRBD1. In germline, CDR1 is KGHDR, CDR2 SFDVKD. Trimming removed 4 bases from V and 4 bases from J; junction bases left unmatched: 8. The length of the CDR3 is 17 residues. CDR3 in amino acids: CATSESYRDRGPDTQYF. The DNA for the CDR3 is TGTGCCACCAGTGAGTCTTACCGGGACAGGGGGCCAGATACGCAGTATTTT.

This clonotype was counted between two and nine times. The CDR3 bases are TGTGCCATCAGTGGAACGCTGGGGCAATATGGCTACACCTTC. This translates into CAISGTLGQYGYTF. V is TRBV10-3 and J is TRBJ1-2; weak D call: TRBD1 (5 bases). The germline gives CDR1 ENHRY, CDR2 SYGVKD. The V end lost 4 bases, the J end lost 5 bases, and 14 bases lay between the germline ends. The CDR3 totals 14 residues.

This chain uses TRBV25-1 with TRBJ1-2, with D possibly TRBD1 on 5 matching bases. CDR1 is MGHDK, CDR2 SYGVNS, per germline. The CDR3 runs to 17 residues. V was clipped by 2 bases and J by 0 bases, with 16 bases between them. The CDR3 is CASSEAGPRGTNYGYTF. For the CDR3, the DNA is TGTGCCAGCAGTGAAGCGGGTCCGAGGGGAACTAACTATGGCTACACCTTC.

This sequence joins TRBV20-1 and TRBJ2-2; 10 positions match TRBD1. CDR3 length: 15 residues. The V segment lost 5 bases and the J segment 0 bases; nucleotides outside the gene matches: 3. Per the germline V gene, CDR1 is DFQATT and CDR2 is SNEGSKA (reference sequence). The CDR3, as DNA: TGCAGTGCTTTCGGACAGGGGGCGAACACCGGGGAGCTGTTTTTT. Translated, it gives CSAFGQGANTGELFF.

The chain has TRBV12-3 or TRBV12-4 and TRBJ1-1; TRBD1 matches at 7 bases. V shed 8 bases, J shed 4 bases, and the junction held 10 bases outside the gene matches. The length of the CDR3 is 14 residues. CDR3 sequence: CASAEQGMATEAFF. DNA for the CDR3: TGTGCCAGCGCCGAACAGGGGATGGCCACTGAAGCTTTCTTT.

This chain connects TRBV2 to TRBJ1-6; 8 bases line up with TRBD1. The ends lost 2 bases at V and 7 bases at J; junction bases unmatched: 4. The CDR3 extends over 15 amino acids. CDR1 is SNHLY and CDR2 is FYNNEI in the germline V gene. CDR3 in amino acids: CASSESGDRNSPLHF. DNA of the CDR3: TGTGCCAGCAGTGAATCAGGGGACAGGAATTCACCCCTCCACTTT.

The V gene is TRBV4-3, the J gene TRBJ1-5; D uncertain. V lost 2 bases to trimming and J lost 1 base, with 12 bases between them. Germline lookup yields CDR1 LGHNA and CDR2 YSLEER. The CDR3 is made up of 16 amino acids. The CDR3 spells CASSQRWPGSNQPQHF. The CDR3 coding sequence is TGCGCCAGCAGCCAACGATGGCCTGGGAGCAATCAGCCCCAGCATTTT.

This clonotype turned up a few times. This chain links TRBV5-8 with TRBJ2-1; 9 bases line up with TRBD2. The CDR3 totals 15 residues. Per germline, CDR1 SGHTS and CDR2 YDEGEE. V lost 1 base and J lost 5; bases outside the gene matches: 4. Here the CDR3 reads CASSLLAGMNNEQFF. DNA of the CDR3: TGTGCCAGCAGCTTGCTAGCGGGGATGAACAATGAGCAGTTCTTC.

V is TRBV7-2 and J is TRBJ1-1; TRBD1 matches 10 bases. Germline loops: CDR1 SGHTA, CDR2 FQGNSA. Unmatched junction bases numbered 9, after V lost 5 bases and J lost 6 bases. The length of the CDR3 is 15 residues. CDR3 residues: CASSQLGDRGSEAFF. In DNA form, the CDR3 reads TGTGCCAGCAGCCAGCTAGGGGACAGGGGATCTGAAGCTTTCTTT.

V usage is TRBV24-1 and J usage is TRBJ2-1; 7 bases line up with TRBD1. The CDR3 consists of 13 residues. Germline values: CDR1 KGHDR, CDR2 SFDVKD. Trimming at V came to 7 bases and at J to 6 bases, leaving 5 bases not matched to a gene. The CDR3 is CATRQQGTNEQFF. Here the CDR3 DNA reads TGTGCCACCAGACAACAGGGGACCAATGAGCAGTTCTTC.

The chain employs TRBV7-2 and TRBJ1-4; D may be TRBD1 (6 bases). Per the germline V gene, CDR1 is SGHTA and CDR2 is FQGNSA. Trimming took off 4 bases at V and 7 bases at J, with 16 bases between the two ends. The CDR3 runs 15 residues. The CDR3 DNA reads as TGTGCCAGCAGCTCCCATTCCGGGACACGTGAAAAACTGTTTTTT. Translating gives CASSSHSGTREKLFF.

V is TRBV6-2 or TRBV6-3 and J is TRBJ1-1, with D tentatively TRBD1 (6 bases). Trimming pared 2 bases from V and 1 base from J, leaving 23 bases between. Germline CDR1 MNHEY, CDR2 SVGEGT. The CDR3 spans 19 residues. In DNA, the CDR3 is TGTGCCAGCAGTTACCCATATACCACCGGGGGCGCAGGGAACACTGAAGCTTTCTTT. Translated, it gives CASSYPYTTGGAGNTEAFF.

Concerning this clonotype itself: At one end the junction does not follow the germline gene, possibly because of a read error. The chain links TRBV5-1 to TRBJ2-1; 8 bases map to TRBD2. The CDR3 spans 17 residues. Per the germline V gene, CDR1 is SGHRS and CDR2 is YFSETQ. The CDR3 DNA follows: TGCGCCAGCAGCTTGGAGACTAGCGAGGGGTCTCTGAATGAACAGTTCTTC. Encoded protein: CASSLETSEGSLNEQFF.

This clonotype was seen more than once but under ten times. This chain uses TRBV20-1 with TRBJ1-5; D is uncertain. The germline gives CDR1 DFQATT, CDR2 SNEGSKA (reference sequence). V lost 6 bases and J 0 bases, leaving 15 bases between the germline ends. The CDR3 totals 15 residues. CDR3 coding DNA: TGCAGTGCCAGCGCGGGCCCCTATAGCAATCAGCCCCAGCATTTT. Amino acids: CSASAGPYSNQPQHF.

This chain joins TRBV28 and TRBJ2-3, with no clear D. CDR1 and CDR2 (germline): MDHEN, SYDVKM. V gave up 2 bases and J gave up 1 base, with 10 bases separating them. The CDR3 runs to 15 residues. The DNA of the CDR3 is TGTGCCAGCAGTTTACTGGGGTTGGGCACAGATACGCAGTATTTT. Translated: CASSLLGLGTDTQYF.

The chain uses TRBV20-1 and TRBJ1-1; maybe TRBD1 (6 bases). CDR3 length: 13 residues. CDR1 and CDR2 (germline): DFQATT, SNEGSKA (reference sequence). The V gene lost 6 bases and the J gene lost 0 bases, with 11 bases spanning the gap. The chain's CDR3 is CSARDNLNTEAFF. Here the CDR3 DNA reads TGCAGTGCAAGGGACAATTTGAACACTGAAGCTTTCTTT.

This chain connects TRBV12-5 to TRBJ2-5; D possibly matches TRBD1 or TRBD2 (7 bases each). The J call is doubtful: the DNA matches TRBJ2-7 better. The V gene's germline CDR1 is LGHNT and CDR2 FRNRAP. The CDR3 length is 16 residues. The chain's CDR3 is CASGLVIGAGGDEQYF. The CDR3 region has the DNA TGTGCTAGTGGTTTGGTGATCGGGGCAGGGGGGGACGAGCAGTACTTC.

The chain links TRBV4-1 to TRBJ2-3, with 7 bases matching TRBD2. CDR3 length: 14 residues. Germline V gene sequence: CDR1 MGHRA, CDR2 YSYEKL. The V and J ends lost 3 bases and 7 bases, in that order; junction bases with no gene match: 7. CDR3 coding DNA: TGCGCCAGCAGCCAGGCGGGGGTTAGCAATACGCAGTATTTT. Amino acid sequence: CASSQAGVSNTQYF.

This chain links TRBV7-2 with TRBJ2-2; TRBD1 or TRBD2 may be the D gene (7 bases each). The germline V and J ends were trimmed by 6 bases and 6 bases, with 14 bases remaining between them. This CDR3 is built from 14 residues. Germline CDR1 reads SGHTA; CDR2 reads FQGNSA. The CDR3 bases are TGTGCCAGCAGATTACAGGGGAGGGCCGGGGAGCTGTTTTTT. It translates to CASRLQGRAGELFF.